This T cell receptor (beta chain) originates from a study of T cells in Graves' hyperthyroidism and ophthalmopathy. Newly diagnosed patients aged 18 to 65 had hyperthyroidism of under 2 months' duration. For the diagnoses, clinical symptoms, serum thyroxine and TRAb, thyroid ultrasound and orbital computed tomography were used. The V gene end was trimmed by 8 bases and the J gene end by 4 bases; junction bases not matched to a gene: 5. Germline CDR1 SQVTM, CDR2 ANQGSEA. This CDR3 comprises 12 residues. This clonotype was seen only a few times. Researchers amplified the TCR beta CDR3 regions from RNA transcripts. Using the HTBI primer set, a first-round RT-PCR was run on the TCR CDR3. TCRdb re-analysed the multiplex PCR reads in MiXCR, keeping a single row per CDR3 protein. The sample carries fewer than 750,000 distinct CDR3 sequences, about 45% recorded once.

Sequenced input: peripheral blood or thyroid tissue (not recorded which). The receptor's source is a woman between 18 and 29 years old with Graves' hyperthyroidism. The V and J genes are TRBV29-1 and TRBJ1-5; the match to TRBD1 covers 7 bases. The CDR3: CSPGGGNQPQHF. In DNA form, the CDR3 reads TGCAGCCCAGGGGGGGGGAATCAGCCCCAGCATTTT.